This T cell receptor beta chain was profiled in a study of cytomegalovirus exposure and HLA in healthy donors. Study findings and constraints: Certain indistinguishable V segments, among them TRBV6-2 and TRBV6-3, were excluded. Relative to the roughly 690-donor mean, N-insertions were reportedly fewer in an Asian-associated ancestry cluster in a later analysis.

Looked up from germline, CDR1 is SGHTA and CDR2 is FQGNSA. This CDR3 has 14 residues. Unmatched junction bases numbered 4, after V lost 5 bases and J lost 0 bases. Researchers ran the PCR with 60 Vbeta and 13 Jbeta primers. Generated by immunoSEQ multiplex PCR, the TCRdb table keeps only in-frame clones and is missing some. The clone table shows roughly 120,000 clones, with the ten largest holding about 2.2%. For this clone: The antigen remains unidentified.

The specimen was PBMCs. The receptor's source is a man between 35 and 55 years old in good health and CMV-seronegative. This chain joins TRBV7-2 and TRBJ2-7, with 7 bases that match TRBD2. CDR3 DNA: TGTGCCAGCAGCCTCGGGAGGCGCTCCTACGAGCAGTACTTC. Protein: CASSLGRRSYEQYF.